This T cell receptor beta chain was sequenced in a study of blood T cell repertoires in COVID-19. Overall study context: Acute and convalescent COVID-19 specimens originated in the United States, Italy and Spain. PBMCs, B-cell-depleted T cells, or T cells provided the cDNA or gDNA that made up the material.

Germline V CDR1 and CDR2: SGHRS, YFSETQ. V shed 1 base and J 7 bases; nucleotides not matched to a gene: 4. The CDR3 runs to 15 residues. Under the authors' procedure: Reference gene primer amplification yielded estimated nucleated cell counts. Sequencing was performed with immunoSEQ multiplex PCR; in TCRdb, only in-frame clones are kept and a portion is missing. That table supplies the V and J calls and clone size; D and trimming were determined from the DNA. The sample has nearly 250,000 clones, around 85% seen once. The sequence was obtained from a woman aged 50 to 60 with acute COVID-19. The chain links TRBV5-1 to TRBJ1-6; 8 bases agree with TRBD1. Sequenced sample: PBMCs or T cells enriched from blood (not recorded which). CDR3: CASSLTGTGNSPLHF. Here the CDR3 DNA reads TGCGCCAGCAGCTTGACCGGGACAGGCAATTCACCCCTCCACTTT.